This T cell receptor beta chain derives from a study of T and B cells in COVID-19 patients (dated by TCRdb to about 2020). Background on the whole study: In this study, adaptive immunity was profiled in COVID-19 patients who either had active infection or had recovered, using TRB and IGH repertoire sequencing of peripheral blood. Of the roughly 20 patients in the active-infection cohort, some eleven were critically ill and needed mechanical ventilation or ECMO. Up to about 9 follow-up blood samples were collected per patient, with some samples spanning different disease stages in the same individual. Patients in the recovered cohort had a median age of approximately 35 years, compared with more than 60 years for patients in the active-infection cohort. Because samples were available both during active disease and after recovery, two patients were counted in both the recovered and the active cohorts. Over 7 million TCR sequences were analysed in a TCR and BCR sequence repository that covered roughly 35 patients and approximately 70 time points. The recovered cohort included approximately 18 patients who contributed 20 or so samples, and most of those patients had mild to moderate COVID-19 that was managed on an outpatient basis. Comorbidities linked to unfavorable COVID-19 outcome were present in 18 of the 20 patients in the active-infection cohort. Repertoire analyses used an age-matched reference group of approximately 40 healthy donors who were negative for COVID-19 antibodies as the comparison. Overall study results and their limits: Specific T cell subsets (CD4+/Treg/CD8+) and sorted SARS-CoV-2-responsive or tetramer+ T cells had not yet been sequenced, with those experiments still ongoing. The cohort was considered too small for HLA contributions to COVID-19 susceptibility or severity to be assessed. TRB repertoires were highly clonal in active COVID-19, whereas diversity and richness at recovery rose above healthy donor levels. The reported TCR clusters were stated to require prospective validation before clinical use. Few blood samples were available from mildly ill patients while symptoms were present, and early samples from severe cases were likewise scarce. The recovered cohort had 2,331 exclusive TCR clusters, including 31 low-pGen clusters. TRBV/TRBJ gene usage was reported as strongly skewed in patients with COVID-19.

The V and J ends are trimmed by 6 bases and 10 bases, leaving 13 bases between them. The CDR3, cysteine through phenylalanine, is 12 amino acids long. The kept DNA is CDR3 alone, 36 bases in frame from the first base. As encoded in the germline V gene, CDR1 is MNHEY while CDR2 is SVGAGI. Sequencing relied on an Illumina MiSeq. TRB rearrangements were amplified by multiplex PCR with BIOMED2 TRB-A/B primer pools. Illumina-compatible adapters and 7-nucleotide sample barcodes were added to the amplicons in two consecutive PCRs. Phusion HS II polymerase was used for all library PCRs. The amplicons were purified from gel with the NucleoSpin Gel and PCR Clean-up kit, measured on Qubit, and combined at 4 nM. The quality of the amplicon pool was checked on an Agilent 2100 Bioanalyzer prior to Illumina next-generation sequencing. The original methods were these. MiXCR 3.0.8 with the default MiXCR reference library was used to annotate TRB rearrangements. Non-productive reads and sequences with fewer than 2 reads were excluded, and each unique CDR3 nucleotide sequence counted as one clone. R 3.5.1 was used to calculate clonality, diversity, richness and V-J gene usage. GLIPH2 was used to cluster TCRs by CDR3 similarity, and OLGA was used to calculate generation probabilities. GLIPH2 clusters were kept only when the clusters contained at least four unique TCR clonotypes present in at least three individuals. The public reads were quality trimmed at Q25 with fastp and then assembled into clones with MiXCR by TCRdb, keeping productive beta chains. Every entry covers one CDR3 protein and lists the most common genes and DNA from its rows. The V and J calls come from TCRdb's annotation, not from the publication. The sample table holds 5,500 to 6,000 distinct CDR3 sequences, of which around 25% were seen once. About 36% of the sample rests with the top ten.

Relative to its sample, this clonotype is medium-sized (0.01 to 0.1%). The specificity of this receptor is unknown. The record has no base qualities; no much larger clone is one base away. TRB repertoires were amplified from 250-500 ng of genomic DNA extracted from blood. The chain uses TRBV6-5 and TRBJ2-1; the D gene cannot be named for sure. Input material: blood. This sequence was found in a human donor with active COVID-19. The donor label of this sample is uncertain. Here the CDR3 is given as CASSRTSSEQFF. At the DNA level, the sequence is TGTGCCAGCAGCAGGACCTCGAGCGAGCAGTTCTTC.